The clone carrying this T cell receptor beta chain appeared a few times. Its target is not known. The sample originates from a study of CD8 T cells in Susac syndrome. Looking at the study overall: Each patient with Susac syndrome, at the time of blood draw, was therapy-naive, on corticosteroids, or on intravenous immunoglobulin alone.

Study-level findings and limits: Clonal expansion was missing from Susac syndrome CD4+ T cell repertoires.

The RNA input was about 0.5 to 1 ug, and it was reverse transcribed with random hexamers. Amplification of TCR beta CDR3 across 54 Vbeta and 13 Jbeta was performed with immunoSEQ multiplex PCR. TCRdb analysed the immunoSEQ multiplex PCR reads with MiXCR anew, one entry per CDR3 protein. The sample contains some 200,000 distinct CDR3 sequences, 95% of which appear only once. The junction had 2 bases not matched to a gene; V was cut back by 4 bases and J by 1 base. Germline values: CDR1 MNHEY, CDR2 SMNVEV (reference sequence). This CDR3 has 15 amino acids. Patients with Susac syndrome fulfilled recently defined diagnostic criteria for definite or probable disease.

The V call is TRBV27, the J call TRBJ2-3; TRBD2 matches at 10 bases. The receptor comes from a human donor with Susac syndrome. Sequenced sample: CD4+ T cells from PBMCs. This CDR3 is CASSSLAGGTDTQYF. The CDR3 region has the DNA TGTGCCAGCAGTTCCCTAGCGGGGGGCACAGATACGCAGTATTTT.